One sample yielded the 4 T cell receptor beta chains listed below, sequenced in a study of blood T cell repertoires in COVID-19. Sequencing used immunoSEQ multiplex PCR; TCRdb keeps in-frame clones, though not all of them. Of 100,000 to 150,000 clones detected, 65% to 90% appear once; the ten largest clones hold more than 6.5%. What was sequenced was peripheral blood. These TCRs come from a man older than 75 with active or convalescent COVID-19.

The chain joins TRBV11-2 to TRBJ2-1, with D tentatively TRBD1 (5 bases). CDR1 SGHAT and CDR2 FQNNGV come from the germline V gene. The CDR3 covers 12 residues. V lost 5 bases and J lost 15, with 17 bases in between. The CDR3 DNA sequence: TGTGCCAGCAGCCTTTCGATAGGGGCCCCGTTCTTC. Protein product: CASSLSIGAPFF.

The gene calls are TRBV6-2 or TRBV6-3 and TRBJ1-5; possible D gene TRBD1, 5 bases. Germline V CDR1 and CDR2: MNHEY, SVGEGT. The CDR3 extends over 16 amino acids. Trimming took 0 bases from V and 5 from J, leaving 14 bases between them. The CDR3 region has the DNA TGTGCCAGCAGTTACTCTAGGGGAGGGCTCGATCAGCCCCAGCATTTT. It specifies CASSYSRGGLDQPQHF.

Worth noting for this clone: Different DNA sequences within this sample yield the same CDR3. This chain connects TRBV7-2 to TRBJ1-1, with TRBD1 identical over 9 bases. CDR1 is SGHTA, CDR2 FQGNSA, per germline. CDR3 size: 14 residues. J lost 1 base, V lost 5 bases, and 2 bases had no gene match. The CDR3 DNA reads as TGTGCCAGCAGCCTGGACAGGGGGAACACTGAAGCTTTCTTT. Translated: CASSLDRGNTEAFF. Variable domain in full (rest from reference TRBV7-2 and TRBJ1-1): GAGVSQSPSNKVTEKGKDVELRCDPISGHTALYWYRQSLGQGLEFLIYFQGNSAPDKSGLPSDRFSAERTGGSVSTLTIQRTQQEDSAVYLCASSLDRGNTEAFFGQGTRLTVV.

The rearrangement joins TRBV7-9 to TRBJ2-3; TRBD1 matches at 9 bases. This CDR3 spans 16 amino acids. CDR1 is SEHNR, CDR2 FQNEAQ, per germline (reference sequence). V trimming: 0 bases; J trimming: 6 bases; junction bases outside the gene matches: 7. The CDR3 coding sequence is TGTGCCAGCAGCTTAGCCCAAACAGGGGGCGCGGATACGCAGTATTTT. It yields the protein CASSLAQTGGADTQYF.